This is a list of T cell receptor beta chains from one sample in a study of Graves' ophthalmopathy and Graves' hyperthyroidism. TCRdb re-called the multiplex PCR reads with MiXCR, one entry per CDR3 protein. The data contain around 1,200,000 distinct CDR3 sequences, 35% to 45% of them singletons. Input material: peripheral blood or thyroid tissue (not recorded which). These receptors originate from an adult man with Graves' hyperthyroidism. The CDR3 runs from the conserved cysteine through the conserved F or W. D genes are given only for firm matches. Rows give clone size only sometimes, using once, few, many, or a class for an expanded clone.

d_gene	len	abundance	v_gene	j_gene	CDR3aa	CDR3nt
NA	18	many	TRBV10-3	TRBJ2-2	CAISESAPAATNTGELFF	TGTGCCATCAGTGAGTCCGCTCCGGCAGCAACGAACACCGGGGAGCTGTTTTTT
TRBD2	17	NA	TRBV4-1	TRBJ2-7	CASSLMAGTSGRGEQYF	TGCGCCAGCAGCCTGATGGCCGGGACTAGCGGGAGGGGCGAGCAGTACTTC
TRBD1	16	many	TRBV5-1	TRBJ1-1	CASSLIDRELDTEAFF	TGCGCCAGCAGCTTAATCGACAGGGAATTGGACACTGAAGCTTTCTTT
TRBD1	15	few	TRBV7-3	TRBJ2-7	CASSQDRTGAYEQYF	TGTGCCAGCAGCCAAGATCGGACAGGGGCCTACGAGCAGTACTTC
TRBD2	15	many	TRBV9	TRBJ2-7	CASSGGLAGPMEQYF	TGTGCCAGCAGCGGTGGTCTAGCGGGGCCGATGGAGCAGTACTTC
NA	12	few	TRBV30	TRBJ1-4	CAWSLLNEKLFF	TGTGCCTGGAGTCTTCTTAATGAAAAACTGTTTTTT
NA	14	many	TRBV7-8	TRBJ1-1	CASTVPQGGTEAFF	TGTGCCAGCACCGTGCCACAGGGTGGCACTGAAGCTTTCTTT
NA	14	NA	TRBV28	TRBJ1-2	CASSRRGAGGGYTF	TGTGCCAGCAGCCGACGGGGCGCGGGCGGTGGCTACACCTTC
NA	17	few	TRBV6-5	TRBJ2-7	CASSYSSHGTGRGEQYF	TGTGCCAGCAGTTACTCGTCGCATGGGACGGGACGTGGAGAGCAGTACTTC
NA	15	NA	TRBV7-3	TRBJ2-3	CASSLTGGVSDTQYF	TGTGCCAGCAGCTTAACCGGAGGGGTATCAGATACGCAGTATTTT
TRBD2	16	NA	TRBV10-3	TRBJ2-5	CASTLWGGDGSETQYF	TGTGCCAGCACCTTGTGGGGAGGGGACGGATCGGAGACCCAGTACTTC